This T cell receptor (beta chain) was observed in a study of T-cell reconstitution after alpha-beta-depleted transplantation in children. Overall study findings and caveats: After transplant, at about two months, alpha-beta T cells were reportedly derived from several hundred expanded graft clones. One year after transplant, T-cell counts and diversity came mostly from newly produced T cells.

Germline loops: CDR1 DFQATT, CDR2 SNEGSKA (reference sequence). The CDR3 consists of 14 residues. Trimming took off 1 base at V and 3 bases at J, with 10 bases between the two ends. A remark on this clonotype: Its matching antigen is unknown.

Using unique molecular identifiers, the investigators prepared the TCRbeta library. TCRdb re-called the PCR reads with MiXCR, one entry per CDR3 protein. The data hold 100,000 or so distinct CDR3 sequences, with 20% to 30% observed a single time. Sequenced here: PBMCs, sampled before TCRalphabeta/CD19-depleted stem cell transplant. The clonotype comes from a boy younger than 10 with acute lymphoblastic leukemia, due to receive a stem cell transplant. The chain couples TRBV20-1 to TRBJ2-1, with D uncertain. CDR3 sequence: CSARVLQLYNEQFF. CDR3 DNA: TGCAGTGCTAGAGTCCTACAGCTCTACAATGAGCAGTTCTTC.